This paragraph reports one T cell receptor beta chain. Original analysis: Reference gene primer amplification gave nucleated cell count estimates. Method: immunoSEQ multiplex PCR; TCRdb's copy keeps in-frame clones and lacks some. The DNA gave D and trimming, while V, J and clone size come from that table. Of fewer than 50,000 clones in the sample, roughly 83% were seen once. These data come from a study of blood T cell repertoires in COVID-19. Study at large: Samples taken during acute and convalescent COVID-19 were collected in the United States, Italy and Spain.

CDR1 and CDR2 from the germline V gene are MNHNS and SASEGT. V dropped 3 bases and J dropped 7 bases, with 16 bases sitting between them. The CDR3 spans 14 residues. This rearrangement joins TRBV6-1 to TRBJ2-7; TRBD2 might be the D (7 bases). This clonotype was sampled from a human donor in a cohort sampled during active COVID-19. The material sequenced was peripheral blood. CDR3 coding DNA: TGTGCCAGCAGTGACGCTGCGGGGGCGGATGAGCAGTACTTC. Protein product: CASSDAAGADEQYF.